The present T cell receptor (beta chain) was sequenced within a study of OX40 agonist ivuxolimab in advanced cancers. At the level of the study: At 0.01 to 10 mg/kg, ivuxolimab was administered intravenously to patients every 2 weeks.

This CDR3 spans 15 amino acids. Germline trimming cut 3 bases from V and 4 bases from J; bases unmatched to any gene: 5. CDR1 SGHRS and CDR2 YFSETQ come from the germline V gene. Repertoires were generated with immunoSEQ multiplex PCR, while TCRdb's copy carries only in-frame clones and drops some. Here the sample spans over 50,000 clones, over 80% being singletons. The chain has TRBV5-1 and TRBJ2-5; 11 nucleotides agree with TRBD1. The source is an adult with an advanced solid tumor such as melanoma, head and neck, liver or kidney cancer. The material was CD4+ or CD8+ T cells sorted from blood, obtained in a trial of the OX40 agonist ivuxolimab. The DNA of the CDR3 is TGCGCCAGCAGCTCGCAGGGGACAGGGGGAGAGACCCAGTACTTC. It codes for CASSSQGTGGETQYF.